This T cell receptor (beta chain) comes out of a study of CD8 T cells in ankylosing spondylitis. Study results and limitations: Past research had described some motif variants in reactive arthritis synovial fluid and blood. A TCR beta motif of 8 or 9 highly homologous variants appeared characteristic of ankylosing spondylitis blood. Disease-linked clones were reportedly significantly enriched in matched ankylosing spondylitis synovial fluid.

V was trimmed by 7 bases and J by 5 bases, leaving 18 bases between them. The CDR3 contains 14 residues. Looked up from germline, CDR1 is DFQATT and CDR2 is SNEGSKA (reference sequence). Researchers built TCR beta libraries using quantitative 5'-RACE with molecular barcodes. From the 5' RACE reads, TCRdb called clonotypes with MiXCR, one entry per CDR3 protein. This table holds approximately 290,000 distinct CDR3 sequences, more than 20% found once. In the case of this clonotype: The antigen remains unidentified.

This TCR was recovered from a female donor with ankylosing spondylitis or in good health (not recorded which). The sequenced sample consisted of blood, either unsorted or a sorted T cell fraction (not recorded which). This chain uses TRBV20-1 with TRBJ2-1; a weak D match, TRBD2 (6 bases). The CDR3 sequence: CSGEGGPLNNEQFF. CDR3 coding DNA: TGCAGTGGAGAGGGAGGCCCCTTAAACAATGAGCAGTTCTTC.